These 11 T cell receptor beta chains originate from one sample sequenced in a study of neoadjuvant anti-PD-1 for oral cavity cancer. Using immunoSEQ multiplex PCR, the repertoire was profiled, and TCRdb retains in-frame clones only, with some absent. The sample yields some 71,000 clones, around 82% seen once. Sequenced material: PBMCs, taken before nivolumab (anti-PD-1) treatment. The receptors stem from a person aged 35 to 85 with oral cavity squamous cell carcinoma.

This rearrangement joins TRBV6-1 to TRBJ2-1; D is possibly TRBD2 (6 bases). The length of the CDR3 is 15 residues. Trimming shortened V by 6 bases and J by 4 bases, and 16 bases separated the two germline ends. From germline, CDR1 is MNHNS and CDR2 SASEGT. The CDR3, as DNA: TGTGCCAGCAGCGGTGAGGTGGAGGGGTACAATGAGCAGTTCTTC. It encodes CASSGEVEGYNEQFF.

J is TRBJ2-6 and V is TRBV5-4; perhaps TRBD1 as D (5 bases). The CDR3 sequence is 17 residues long. The V gene's germline CDR1 is SGHNT and CDR2 YYREEE (reference sequence). V was shortened by 1 base and J by 0 bases, with 11 bases between the two germline ends. CDR3 region: CASSLSGPLSGANVLTF. The CDR3, as DNA: TGTGCCAGCAGCTTGTCAGGGCCGCTCTCTGGGGCCAACGTCCTGACTTTC.

The rearrangement joins TRBV6-5 to TRBJ2-4; maybe TRBD2 (5 bases). The CDR3 runs to 13 residues. The V gene's germline CDR1 is MNHEY and CDR2 SVGAGI. The ends were cut back, 5 bases at V and 6 bases at J, with 11 bases in the middle. CDR3 sequence: CASSPTKGNIQYF. The CDR3, as DNA: TGTGCCAGCAGTCCGACTAAGGGAAACATTCAGTACTTC.

The gene calls are TRBV27 and TRBJ2-3; D remains ambiguous. Trimming stripped 5 bases from V and 10 bases from J, with 13 bases between. Germline V gene sequence: CDR1 MNHEY, CDR2 SMNVEV (reference sequence). This CDR3 contains 12 residues. The CDR3 here is CASSLTSGAQYF. The CDR3 nucleotides read TGTGCCAGCAGTCTGACCTCGGGCGCGCAGTATTTT.

The chain uses TRBV19 and TRBJ1-1; the D gene is possibly TRBD1 (6 bases). V shed 6 bases and J shed 9 bases, with 14 bases lying between them. The CDR3 consists of 12 residues. CDR1 is LNHDA, CDR2 SQIVND, per germline (reference sequence). CDR3 bases: TGTGCCAGTAGCCAACAGGGTGGGAAAGCTTTCTTT. As protein: CASSQQGGKAFF.

The table lists this clone with a few counts. V gene TRBV6-5 combines with J gene TRBJ1-1; the D is unclear. V was clipped by 7 bases and J by 0 bases, with 9 bases between them. Germline CDR1 is MNHEY and CDR2 is SVGAGI. The CDR3 sequence is 13 residues long. As DNA, the CDR3 is TGTGCCAGCAAGGAGGGTTTGAACACTGAAGCTTTCTTT. It translates to CASKEGLNTEAFF.

The chain employs TRBV19 and TRBJ1-1; D unclear. From germline, CDR1 is LNHDA and CDR2 SQIVND (reference sequence). V lost 5 bases and J lost 4, with 29 bases in between. The CDR3 is made up of 19 amino acids. The CDR3 loop reads CASSVSPATPKLLFTEAFF. In DNA form, the CDR3 reads TGTGCCAGTAGTGTTTCACCGGCGACACCGAAGCTGTTGTTCACTGAAGCTTTCTTT.

The V gene is TRBV28, the J gene TRBJ2-2; D possibly corresponds to TRBD1 (6 bases). V lost 5 bases to trimming and J lost 2 bases, with 15 bases between them. The V gene's germline CDR1 is MDHEN and CDR2 SYDVKM. The CDR3 runs 16 residues. For the CDR3, the DNA is TGTGCCAGCAGTCGGGCCGGGACAACCAACACCGGGGAGCTGTTTTTT. This gives the protein CASSRAGTTNTGELFF.

In nucleotides, the CDR3 is TGCAGCGCTCGCGACAGGGGGCACACTGAAGCTTTCTTT. Protein product: CSARDRGHTEAFF. The chain recombines TRBV29-1 with TRBJ1-1; TRBD1 matches 10 bases. CDR1 and CDR2 (germline): SQVTM, ANQGSEA. The CDR3 runs to 13 residues. With 7 bases clipped from V and 3 bases from J, the junction kept 5 bases outside the gene matches.

The J gene is TRBJ2-1, the V gene TRBV5-1; TRBD2 agrees at 12 bases. The CDR3 is 16 residues long. From germline, CDR1 is SGHRS and CDR2 YFSETQ. V dropped 3 bases and J dropped 4; count of bases not matched to a gene: 5. CDR3 residues: CASSSTSGGPYNEQFF. The CDR3 DNA follows: TGCGCCAGCAGCTCGACTAGCGGGGGCCCATACAATGAGCAGTTCTTC.

The genes are TRBV30 and TRBJ1-1; tentatively, D is TRBD1 (5 bases). V shed 4 bases and J shed 2 bases, with 11 bases lying between them. Per the germline V gene, CDR1 is GTSNPN and CDR2 is SVGIG (reference sequence). The CDR3 extends over 13 amino acids. The CDR3: CAWKRTPNTEAFF. In DNA form, the CDR3 reads TGTGCCTGGAAACGGACACCTAACACTGAAGCTTTCTTT. Combining the CDR3 with reference TRBV30 and TRBJ1-1 gives the whole variable domain SQTIHQWPATLVQPVGSPLSLECTVEGTSNPNLYWYRQAAGRGLQLLFYSVGIGQISSEVPQNLSASRPQDRQFILSSKKLLLSDSGFYLCAWKRTPNTEAFFGQGTRLTVV.